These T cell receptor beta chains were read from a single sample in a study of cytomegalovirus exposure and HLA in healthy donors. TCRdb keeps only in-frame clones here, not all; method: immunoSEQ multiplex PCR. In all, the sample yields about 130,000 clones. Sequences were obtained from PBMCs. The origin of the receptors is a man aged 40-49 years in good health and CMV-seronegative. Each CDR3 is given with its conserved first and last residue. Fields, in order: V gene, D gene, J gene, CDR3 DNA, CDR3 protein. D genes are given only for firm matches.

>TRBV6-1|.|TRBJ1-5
TGTGCCAGCAGGGAGGGGTGGTACTTGCCCCAGCATTTT
CASREGWYLPQHF
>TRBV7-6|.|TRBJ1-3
TGTGCCAGCAGCTTAGACAGCCGCTCTGGAAACACCATATATTTT
CASSLDSRSGNTIYF
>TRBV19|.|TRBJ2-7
TGTGCCAGTAGTATTGGGGCAGATAGCTCCTACGAGCAGTACTTC
CASSIGADSSYEQYF
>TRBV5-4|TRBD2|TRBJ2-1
TGTGCCAGCAGTGAAGGACTAGCGGGAGTTGCTGAGCAGTTCTTC
CASSEGLAGVAEQFF
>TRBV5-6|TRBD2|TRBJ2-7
TGTGCCAGCAGCTATGGCAGCGGGAGATTACCTTACGAGCAGTACTTC
CASSYGSGRLPYEQYF
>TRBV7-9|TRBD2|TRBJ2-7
TGTGCCAGCAGATCGACTAGCGGGATATCCTACGAGCAGTACTTC
CASRSTSGISYEQYF
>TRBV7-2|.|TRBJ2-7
TGTGCCAGCAGCTTAGAAGGGGACTACGAGCAGTACTTC
CASSLEGDYEQYF
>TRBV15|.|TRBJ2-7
TGTGCCACCAGCAGAAAAGGGGGAGCCTTGGGGGCCCACGAGCAGTACTTC
CATSRKGGALGAHEQYF
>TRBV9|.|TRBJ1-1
TGTGCCAGCTCTCGAGAGGCAGGGTCGGTCACTGAAGCTTTCTTT
CASSREAGSVTEAFF
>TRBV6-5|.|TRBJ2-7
TGTGCCAGCAGGGAGCAGGGAAGGGCCTACGAGCAGTACTTC
CASREQGRAYEQYF
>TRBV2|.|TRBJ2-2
TGTGCCAGCAGTGAAAAAGCTGACGAGGTTAACACCGGGGAGCTGTTTTTT
CASSEKADEVNTGELFF
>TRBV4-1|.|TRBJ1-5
TGCGCCAGCAGCCAAGTCCAATCTACGGGCAATCAGCCCCAGCATTTT
CASSQVQSTGNQPQHF
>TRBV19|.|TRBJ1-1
TGTGCCAGTAGTCTCGATTTAAGCTCGAGAACTGAAGCTTTCTTT
CASSLDLSSRTEAFF
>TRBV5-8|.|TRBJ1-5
TGTGCCAGCAGCGCATCTCAGGCTTCGCCCCAGCATTTT
CASSASQASPQHF
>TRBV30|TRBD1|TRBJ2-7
TGTGCCTGGAGGAGGGGCAGGGGGTTGTACGAGCAGTACTTC
CAWRRGRGLYEQYF
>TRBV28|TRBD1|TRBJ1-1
TGTGCCAGCAGGTGGACAGGGCTGAGAACTGAAGCTTTCTTT
CASRWTGLRTEAFF
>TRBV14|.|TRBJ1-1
TGTGCCAGCAGCCCATACATGGGGCGCGACACTGAAGCTTTCTTT
CASSPYMGRDTEAFF
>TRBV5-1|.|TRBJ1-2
TGCGCCAGCAGCTTTGGACTCGTTCGCGATGGCTACACCTTC
CASSFGLVRDGYTF
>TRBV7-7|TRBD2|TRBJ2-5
TGTGCTAGCAGTTGGGGACTAGCGGGAGAGACCCAGTACTTC
CASSWGLAGETQYF
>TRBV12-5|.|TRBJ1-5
TGTGCTAGTAGTGGAATCAGGGATAGCAATCAGCCCCAGCATTTT
CASSGIRDSNQPQHF
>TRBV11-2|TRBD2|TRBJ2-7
TGTGCCAGCAGCCCACCGGGACTAGCGGGAGTCTACGAGCAGTACTTC
CASSPPGLAGVYEQYF
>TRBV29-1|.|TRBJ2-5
TGCAGCGTTGAAGGGCGGGCGGCGGTCACCCAGTACTTC
CSVEGRAAVTQYF
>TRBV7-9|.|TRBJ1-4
TGTGCCAGCAGCTTTAGCGGGGTTGGTGAAAAACTGTTTTTT
CASSFSGVGEKLFF
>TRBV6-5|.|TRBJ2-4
TGTGCCAGCAGGGGACTTGGAATTCAGTACTTC
CASRGLGIQYF
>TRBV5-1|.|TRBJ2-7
TGCGCCAGCAGCTTGGGACTAGTTGGCCCCCTCTCCTACGAGCAGTACTTC
CASSLGLVGPLSYEQYF
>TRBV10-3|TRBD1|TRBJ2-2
TGTGCCATCAGGGATGGGACAGGGCGGACCGGGGAGCTGTTTTTT
CAIRDGTGRTGELFF
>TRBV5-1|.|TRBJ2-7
TGCGCCAGCCTCTCCCAGGGGAGCAGTTCCTACGAGCAGTACTTC
CASLSQGSSSYEQYF
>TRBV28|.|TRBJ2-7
TGTGCCAGCAGCCCAACCCCCATCAGATACGAGCAGTACTTC
CASSPTPIRYEQYF
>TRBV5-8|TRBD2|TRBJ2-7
TGTGCCAGCAGCTTGGTCCTAGCGGGAGGGCTGGCCTACGAGCAGTACTTC
CASSLVLAGGLAYEQYF
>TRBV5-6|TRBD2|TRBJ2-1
TGTGCCAGCAGCTTGAATCCGGGACTAATGTACAATGAGCAGTTCTTC
CASSLNPGLMYNEQFF
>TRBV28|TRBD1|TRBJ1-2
TGTGCCATTACACCCGGGACAGCGGATCTTCTTCGCGGCTACACCTTC
CAITPGTADLLRGYTF